This TCR beta chain was captured in a study of tumor-infiltrating lymphocytes in primary liver carcinoma. Overall study: Patients' primary liver carcinoma was surgically resected. Study outcomes and limitations: Whereas tumor region pairs overlapped more, tumor-adjacent and tumor-blood pairs overlapped less.

This clonotype was recorded a few times. Its antigen is still unknown. The junction does not match germline at one end; this may be a read error. Germline DNA was also extracted, while the blood RNA originated from unsorted whole blood. The patients carried chronic HBV infection and had received no treatment. Production of TCR beta cDNA used 500 ng total RNA together with a constant-region primer. Three nested multiplex PCR rounds of slightly modified ARM-PCR generated TCR beta libraries. From the multiplex PCR reads, TCRdb called clonotypes with MiXCR, one entry per CDR3 protein. The profile shows 320,000 or so distinct CDR3 sequences, 65% of them singletons. Input material: peripheral blood. This receptor was obtained from a man aged 35 to 55 with primary liver carcinoma and hepatitis B virus infection.

This CDR3 is CAISVGLAGYNEQLF. CDR3 coding DNA: TGTGCCATCAGTGTCGGGCTAGCGGGATACAATGAGCAGCTCTTC. The chain employs TRBV10-3 and TRBJ2-1; 9 nucleotides align to TRBD2. Germline V lookup: CDR1 ENHRY, CDR2 SYGVKD. The CDR3 has 15 amino acids.